This paragraph reports one TCR beta chain. Its cognate antigen is unknown. A junction boundary mismatches the germline segment, possibly from a read error. TCRdb reprocessed the PCR reads via MiXCR and lists one record per CDR3 protein. The data contain tens of thousands of distinct CDR3 sequences, approximately 24% of them singletons. These data belong to a study of molecular identifiers for immune sequencing clone quantification. Overall study findings and caveats: Among effectors, clones above 20 RNA copies held over 99% of molecules; among naive cells, under 1%. Among approximately 1 million naive cells, as was reported, spiked Jurkat TCR RNA from one cell was detectable.

There are 18 residues in the CDR3. The specimen was naive CD8+ T cells from blood, with Jurkat cell RNA spiked in. The subset was: FACS-sorted CD8+CD4-CCR7+CD45RA+ naive T cells. The chain links TRBV12-3 or TRBV12-4 to TRBJ2-6, with 7 positions matching TRBD1. This clonotype was obtained from a human donor in good health. Some libraries in this study had Jurkat cell RNA spiked in. CDR3 residues: CASSFSGQPSSGANALTF. CDR3 DNA sequence: TGTGCCAGCAGTTTCTCGGGACAGCCTAGCTCTGGGGCCAACGCCCTGACTTTC.